Listed here is a single TCR beta chain. What it recognizes is unknown. This sample was included in a study of long-term antiretroviral therapy in people with HIV. Study-level points and caveats: Post-ART diversity increased but stayed below transplant donor controls. Controls showed broader CDR3 length ranges than did the HIV repertoires.

The run of the v3.0 immunoSEQ assay was at survey level. Sequencing efforts were directed toward roughly 40,000-55,000 T-cell genomes per sample. Measured with immunoSEQ multiplex PCR; TCRdb has only the in-frame clones, and not every one. The table shows about 40,000 clones, with approximately 85% occurring only once. Per germline, CDR1 SGHDT and CDR2 YYEEEE. The V end was cut by 0 bases, the J end by 4 bases, with 5 bases between. The CDR3 is made up of 14 amino acids. This sequence originates from a woman aged 45-65 years with HIV. The chain carries TRBV5-6 and TRBJ1-6; D ambiguous. The sequencing here drew on unsorted PBMCs, taken 3.1 years after starting antiretroviral therapy. This CDR3 reads CASSLGRYNSPLHF. CDR3 bases: TGTGCCAGCAGCTTGGGCCGGTATAATTCACCCCTCCACTTT.